Below, 20 T cell receptor beta chains from the same sample are listed, as sequenced in a study of T cell repertoires in cytomegalovirus infection. One entry per CDR3 protein results from TCRdb running MiXCR on the reads. This sample yields fewer than 300,000 distinct CDR3 sequences, of which 20% to 30% are seen a single time; about 15% belongs to the top ten. The specimen was PBMCs. Receptors originate from a human donor in good health (CMV status not recorded). Some clones in this sample may be carry-over from other donors' samples.

The chain uses TRBV5-1 and TRBJ2-1; no reliable D call. Trimming removed 5 bases at V and 1 base at J, with 13 bases between. The CDR3 is made up of 15 amino acids. Per germline, CDR1 SGHRS and CDR2 YFSETQ. The CDR3 loop is CASSKNGFSYNEQFF. In nucleotides, the CDR3 is TGCGCCAGCAGTAAGAATGGGTTTTCCTACAATGAGCAGTTCTTC.

This clonotype was seen repeatedly, ten times or more. The chain is built from TRBV20-1 and TRBJ1-6, with TRBD1 as a possible D gene (5 bases). Trimming took 6 bases from V and 8 from J, leaving 14 bases between them. This CDR3 has 13 amino acids. The germline CDR1 and CDR2 sequences are DFQATT and SNEGSKA (reference sequence). CDR3: CSANGAGDSPLHF. In DNA form, the CDR3 reads TGCAGTGCCAACGGGGCCGGGGATTCACCCCTCCACTTT.

This chain uses TRBV5-1 with TRBJ1-1, with D unresolved. Germline V gene lookup returns CDR1 SGHRS and CDR2 YFSETQ. The CDR3 runs 15 residues. V gave up 1 base and J gave up 3 bases, with 13 bases separating them. CDR3 sequence (DNA): TGCGCCAGCAGCTTGTCTCCGGCCGGGGACACTGAAGCTTTCTTT. Encoded protein: CASSLSPAGDTEAFF.

This clonotype has at least ten counts. The rearrangement links TRBV7-2 to TRBJ2-3; 15 bases align to TRBD2. Germline trimming cut 4 bases from V and 12 bases from J; bases unmatched to any gene: 8. Per the germline V gene, CDR1 is SGHTA and CDR2 is FQGNSA. This CDR3 is built from 15 residues. The CDR3 DNA reads TGTGCCAGCAGCTCCGAGGGACTAGCGGGAGGCCCCCAGTATTTT. As protein: CASSSEGLAGGPQYF.

The chain carries TRBV7-2 and TRBJ2-5, with 14 bases matching TRBD2. The CDR3 has 15 residues. Germline loops: CDR1 SGHTA, CDR2 FQGNSA. J gave up 3 bases and V 5 bases, and 2 bases lay outside the gene matches. For the CDR3, the DNA is TGTGCCAGCAGCCTGGGACTAGCGGGGGAAGAGACCCAGTACTTC. It specifies CASSLGLAGEETQYF.

This clonotype was observed at least ten times. The rearrangement uses TRBV7-8 and TRBJ2-7; TRBD1 is a possible D gene (7 bases). The germline CDR1 and CDR2 sequences are SGHVS and FQNEAQ. The CDR3 has 14 residues. The V end was cut by 5 bases, the J end by 8 bases, with 19 bases between. The CDR3 bases are TGTGCCAGCAGCGCCCTGACAGGGAGGTTCAAGCAGTACGTC. It encodes CASSALTGRFKQYV.

This clonotype was seen a handful of times. V is TRBV6-2 or TRBV6-3 and J is TRBJ1-1, with a tentative D call TRBD1 (5 bases). Between the trimmed V and J ends, which lost 4 bases and 7 bases, there was a span of 16 bases. The CDR3 consists of 14 residues. CDR1 and CDR2 from the germline V gene are MNHEY and SVGEGT. CDR3 DNA sequence: TGTGCCAGCAGTTTCTTAATAACGCAGGGTGAAGCTTTCTTT. It codes for CASSFLITQGEAFF.

The CDR3, as DNA: TGTGCCTCAAGGACCGCCGCTAACTATGGCTACACCTTC. Translating gives CASRTAANYGYTF. The V gene is TRBV19, the J gene TRBJ1-2; D gene uncertain. The V end was cut by 11 bases, the J end by 0 bases, with 13 bases between. The CDR3 has 13 amino acids. Germline CDR1 is LNHDA and CDR2 is SQIVND (reference sequence). Based on the CDR3 plus reference TRBV19 and TRBJ1-2, the full variable domain is DGGITQSPKYLFRKEGQNVTLSCEQNLNHDAMYWYRQDPGQGLRLIYYSQIVNDFQKGDIAEGYSVSREKKESFPLTVTSAQKNPTAFYLCASRTAANYGYTFGSGTRLTVV.

This clonotype came up a few times. J is TRBJ2-7 and V is TRBV28, with D unclear. This CDR3 region has 14 residues. Germline V CDR1 and CDR2: MDHEN, SYDVKM. The ends were cut back, 7 bases at V and 0 bases at J, with 13 bases in the middle. CDR3 DNA: TGTGCCAGCACCCGCGATACGTACTCCTACGAGCAGTACTTC. It codes for CASTRDTYSYEQYF.

In nucleotides, the CDR3 is TGTGCCAGCAGTTCTTCCCTTACCGGGACAGGCGGTGAAAAACTGTTTTTT. Protein: CASSSSLTGTGGEKLFF. The V and J genes are TRBV28 and TRBJ1-4; 8 bases line up with TRBD1. The CDR3 is 17 residues long. Germline V CDR1 and CDR2: MDHEN, SYDVKM. Germline trimming cut 4 bases from V and 7 bases from J; bases unmatched to any gene: 14.

The gene calls are TRBV19 and TRBJ1-5; D is ambiguous. This CDR3 has 14 residues. Germline lookup yields CDR1 LNHDA and CDR2 SQIVND (reference sequence). CDR3 sequence reads: CAARPPGSNQPQHF. The CDR3 region has the DNA TGTGCGGCACGGCCTCCGGGGAGCAATCAGCCCCAGCATTTT. Complete variable domain (other parts from reference TRBV19 and TRBJ1-5): DGGITQSPKYLFRKEGQNVTLSCEQNLNHDAMYWYRQDPGQGLRLIYYSQIVNDFQKGDIAEGYSVSREKKESFPLTVTSAQKNPTAFYLCAARPPGSNQPQHFGDGTRLSIL.

This chain joins TRBV7-9 and TRBJ1-4; 7 bases are shared with TRBD1. The CDR3 sequence is 14 residues long. The V and J ends lost 6 bases and 7 bases, in that order; junction bases with no gene match: 8. Per the germline V gene, CDR1 is SEHNR and CDR2 is FQNEAQ (reference sequence). CDR3 loop: CASSFDRAGEKLFF. Written as DNA, the CDR3 is TGTGCCAGCAGTTTTGACAGGGCTGGTGAAAAACTGTTTTTT.

This clonotype was counted many times. This chain links TRBV7-2 with TRBJ1-1, with 7 bases identical to TRBD1. Germline loops: CDR1 SGHTA, CDR2 FQGNSA. This CDR3 spans 14 amino acids. V trimming: 5 bases; J trimming: 4 bases; junction bases outside the gene matches: 7. In DNA form, the CDR3 reads TGTGCCAGCAGCATGACAGGGAGGACCACTGAAGCTTTCTTT. This translates into CASSMTGRTTEAFF.

The sample holds many counts of this clonotype. The chain links TRBV5-4 to TRBJ2-7; D unclear. Germline lookup yields CDR1 SGHNT and CDR2 YYREEE (reference sequence). Trimming removed 3 bases from V and 3 bases from J, with 4 bases in between. The CDR3 sequence is 11 residues long. CDR3 amino acids: CASSSFYEQYF. The CDR3 bases are TGTGCCAGCAGCTCTTTCTACGAGCAGTACTTC.

This clonotype showed up just a few times. The chain carries TRBV12-3 or TRBV12-4 and TRBJ1-6; a possible D gene is TRBD1 (6 bases). There are 18 residues in the CDR3. V was shortened by 5 bases and J by 3 bases, with 20 bases between the two germline ends. The chain's CDR3 is CASSIRVGGRFYNSPLHF. CDR3 sequence (DNA): TGTGCCAGCAGTATCCGGGTGGGGGGGCGTTTCTATAATTCACCCCTCCACTTT.

This clonotype was found a few times. The rearrangement joins TRBV7-9 to TRBJ1-1; a weak D match, TRBD1 (5 bases). Germline V gene sequence: CDR1 SEHNR, CDR2 FQNEAQ (reference sequence). The CDR3 sequence is 14 residues long. The V gene lost 2 bases and the J gene lost 9 bases, with 16 bases spanning the gap. The CDR3, as DNA: TGTGCCAGCAGCTTATGGGAGGGGTTCTCCCAAGCTTTCTTT. Its protein is CASSLWEGFSQAFF.

The V gene is TRBV27, the J gene TRBJ1-1, with 7 nucleotides matching TRBD1. Trimming cost V 5 bases and J 4 bases; bases outside gene matches: 7. Germline values: CDR1 MNHEY, CDR2 SMNVEV (reference sequence). The CDR3 totals 14 residues. DNA of the CDR3: TGTGCCAGCAGTGACAGGGTGGTAAGCACTGAAGCTTTCTTT. This encodes CASSDRVVSTEAFF.

V gene TRBV29-1 combines with J gene TRBJ2-1; 7 bases are a match to TRBD2. The J segment lost 4 bases and the V segment lost 0 bases, leaving 9 bases of the junction unmatched. CDR3 length: 16 residues. CDR1 is SQVTM and CDR2 is ANQGSEA in the germline V gene. Here the CDR3 DNA reads TGCAGCGTTGAAGATTTTGGCGGGGGAGCTTACAATGAGCAGTTCTTC. Translated: CSVEDFGGGAYNEQFF.

This clonotype was recorded at least ten times. The rearrangement uses TRBV7-2 and TRBJ2-7; 7 bases fit TRBD1. Germline loops: CDR1 SGHTA, CDR2 FQGNSA. The CDR3 runs 12 residues. The V gene end was trimmed by 6 bases and the J gene end by 9 bases; junction bases not matched to a gene: 8. The CDR3 region is CASSWNRGGQYF. CDR3 nucleotide sequence: TGTGCCAGCAGTTGGAACAGGGGTGGGCAGTACTTC. Complete variable domain (other parts from reference TRBV7-2 and TRBJ2-7): GAGVSQSPSNKVTEKGKDVELRCDPISGHTALYWYRQSLGQGLEFLIYFQGNSAPDKSGLPSDRFSAERTGGSVSTLTIQRTQQEDSAVYLCASSWNRGGQYFGPGTRLTVT.

This clonotype was seen many times. This sequence joins TRBV7-2 and TRBJ2-1; the match to TRBD1 covers 12 bases. V lost 7 bases and J lost 7; bases outside the gene matches: 5. The CDR3 loop spans 14 amino acids. Germline CDR1 and CDR2: SGHTA and FQGNSA. The CDR3, as DNA: TGTGCCAGCAAGGGGGACAGGGGGCGGAATGAGCAGTTCTTC. Translating gives CASKGDRGRNEQFF.